Below, 21 T cell receptor beta chains from the same sample are listed, as sequenced in a study of molecular identifiers for immune sequencing clone quantification (dated by TCRdb to 2017 to 2018). Library creation used PCR. Sequencing was carried out with an Illumina HiSeq 4000. TCRdb reprocessed the public reads (quality trimming at Q25 with fastp, clone calling with MiXCR) and kept in-frame beta chains. Every entry covers one CDR3 protein and lists the most common genes and DNA from its rows. This sample lists more than 60,000 distinct CDR3 sequences; 17% were detected once. Of the sample, roughly 1.5% falls within the top ten clones. Specimen: naive CD8+ T cells from blood, with Jurkat cell RNA spiked in. In light of the paper, this sample's cell subset or site label describes: FACS-sorted CD8+CD4-CCR7+CD45RA+ naive T cells. Receptor source: a human donor in good health. Some libraries in this study had Jurkat cell RNA spiked in.

A note on this clonotype: Just one base apart from a much larger clone, this may be a read error. This chain connects TRBV27 to TRBJ1-1, with D maybe TRBD1 (5 bases). V was shortened by 3 bases and J by 6 bases, with 17 bases between the two germline ends. CDR3 length equals 15 residues. CDR1 and CDR2 from the germline V gene are MNHEY and SMNVEV (reference sequence). Written as DNA, the CDR3 is TGTGCCAGCAGTTTCGGGGGGTCCCTGGGGGCTGAAGCTTTCTTT. Translating gives CASSFGGSLGAEAFF.

This clonotype was detected many times. The CDR3 region is CAITSDGVEQYF. The CDR3 coding sequence is TGTGCCATCACCTCGGATGGAGTCGAGCAGTACTTC. The chain is built from TRBV10-3 and TRBJ2-7; D call uncertain. V dropped 7 bases and J dropped 6 bases, with 13 bases sitting between them. Germline values: CDR1 ENHRY, CDR2 SYGVKD. This CDR3 has 12 amino acids.

In this sample, this clonotype turned up many times. The chain joins TRBV6-2 or TRBV6-3 to TRBJ2-3; TRBD2 agrees at 10 bases. The CDR3 contains 16 residues. CDR1 MNHEY and CDR2 SVGEGT come from the germline V gene. With 6 bases clipped from V and 0 bases from J, the junction kept 6 bases outside the gene matches. The CDR3 here is CASRVRTSGSTDTQYF. DNA of the CDR3: TGTGCCAGCAGAGTTAGGACTAGCGGTAGCACAGATACGCAGTATTTT.

This clonotype occurred a few times. The genes are TRBV12-3 or TRBV12-4 and TRBJ2-2, with 9 bases fitting TRBD2. Germline trimming cut 6 bases from V and 5 bases from J; bases unmatched to any gene: 16. CDR3 length: 18 residues. Here the CDR3 DNA reads TGTGCCAGCAGCGGACGTCACGGGGCGGGAGGGTGGACCGGGGAGCTGTTTTTT. It encodes CASSGRHGAGGWTGELFF.

The CDR3 sequence is CASSPIGPYGYTF. The DNA for the CDR3 is TGTGCCAGCAGCCCGATTGGCCCCTATGGCTACACCTTC. This chain joins TRBV11-2 and TRBJ1-2; no clear D gene. Trimming shortened V by 5 bases and J by 4 bases, and 11 bases separated the two germline ends. The CDR3 contains 13 residues. Germline V gene data show CDR1 as SGHAT and CDR2 as FQNNGV.

At least ten counts were recorded for this clonotype. The V call is TRBV30, the J call TRBJ2-2; no clear D. This CDR3 has 13 residues. V was shortened by 4 bases and J by 5 bases, with 11 bases between the two germline ends. Germline-derived CDR1 and CDR2 are GTSNPN and SVGIG (reference sequence). CDR3 amino acids: CAWMALYTGELFF. CDR3 sequence (DNA): TGTGCCTGGATGGCTCTATATACCGGGGAGCTGTTTTTT.

Worth noting for this clonotype: This may be a read error, as it is one base from a much larger clone. The chain employs TRBV28 and TRBJ2-7; D may be TRBD2 (5 bases). The V gene's germline CDR1 is MDHEN and CDR2 SYDVKM. Between the trimmed V and J ends, which lost 10 bases and 0 bases, there was a span of 13 bases. The CDR3 has 13 residues. The CDR3 sequence: CATRGLLSYEQYF. The CDR3 nucleotides are TGTGCCACCCGCGGGCTTCTCTCCTACGAGCAGTACTTC.

Concerning this clonotype itself: Being one base from a much bigger clone, this may be a read error. This chain uses TRBV5-1 with TRBJ1-1; 9 bases agree with TRBD1. The CDR3 runs to 13 residues. From germline, CDR1 is SGHRS and CDR2 YFSETQ. CDR3 DNA sequence: TGCGCCAGCAGACCCGACAGGGGGACTGAAGCTTCCTTT. It codes for CASRPDRGTEASF.

This rearrangement joins TRBV6-2 or TRBV6-3 to TRBJ2-7; D call uncertain. CDR1 and CDR2 from the germline V gene are MNHEY and SVGEGT. The V gene lost 5 bases and the J gene lost 4 bases, with 6 bases spanning the gap. CDR3 length: 11 amino acids. The CDR3 DNA follows: TGTGCCAGCAGTGACCAATACGAGCAGTACTTC. It yields the protein CASSDQYEQYF.

This chain links TRBV27 with TRBJ2-1; D is undetermined. The germline V and J ends were trimmed by 9 bases and 8 bases, with 17 bases remaining between them. The germline V gene has CDR1 MNHEY and CDR2 SMNVEV (reference sequence). The CDR3 consists of 13 residues. CDR3 coding DNA: TGTGCCAGTCATACTGCGGAGCACTATGAGCAGTTCTTC. Translated, it gives CASHTAEHYEQFF.

A word on this clonotype: A much larger clone differs from this one at a single base, so this may be a read error. The conserved phenylalanine or tryptophan is not found at the CDR3 terminus, so this likely reflects a read error. The V gene is TRBV19, the J gene TRBJ2-1; D might be TRBD2 (5 bases). Between the trimmed V and J ends, which lost 1 base and 9 bases, there was a span of 7 bases. The CDR3 runs to 12 residues. Germline-derived CDR1 and CDR2 are LNHDA and SQIVND (reference sequence). The CDR3 DNA sequence: TGTGCCAGTAGTATAGCGGGAAGTGAGCAGTTCCTC. This codes for CASSIAGSEQFL.

This clonotype was found many times. CDR3 amino acids: CASSLRGSGNTIYF. Here the CDR3 DNA reads TGTGCCAGCAGTTTGAGGGGCTCGGGAAACACCATATATTTT. The J gene is TRBJ1-3, the V gene TRBV27; weak D call: TRBD1 (5 bases). The CDR3 has 14 residues. V was cut by 3 bases and J by 4 bases, with 10 bases left in between. The V gene's germline CDR1 is MNHEY and CDR2 SMNVEV (reference sequence).

Details on this clonotype: This may be a read error: a much more frequent sequence differs by one nucleotide. The J gene is TRBJ1-5, the V gene TRBV7-9; 7 positions agree with TRBD1. The CDR3 length is 15 residues. The germline gives CDR1 SEHNR, CDR2 FQNEAQ (reference sequence). CDR3 residues: CASSAPGQPNQPRHF. CDR3 DNA sequence: TGTGCCAGCAGCGCACCGGGACAGCCCAATCAGCCCCGGCATTTT.

The V gene is TRBV27, the J gene TRBJ2-7, with 12 nucleotides matching TRBD2. This CDR3 is 15 amino acids long. Germline V gene data show CDR1 as MNHEY and CDR2 as SMNVEV (reference sequence). The V gene end was trimmed by 0 bases and the J gene end by 3 bases; junction bases not matched to a gene: 0. The CDR3 sequence: CASSLSGLAGYEQYF. CDR3 sequence (DNA): TGTGCCAGCAGTTTATCGGGACTAGCGGGCTACGAGCAGTACTTC.

V and J are TRBV2 and TRBJ2-1; D uncertain. Trimming shortened V by 6 bases and J by 2 bases, and 8 bases separated the two germline ends. Germline CDR1 is SNHLY and CDR2 is FYNNEI. The CDR3 loop spans 13 amino acids. CDR3 coding DNA: TGTGCCAGCAGAAGTACGACCTACAATGAGCAGTTCTTC. Translated: CASRSTTYNEQFF.

The chain links TRBV7-2 to TRBJ1-2; no clear D gene. The CDR3 is 15 amino acids. The germline V gene has CDR1 SGHTA and CDR2 FQGNSA. V was cut by 2 bases and J by 8 bases, with 18 bases left in between. The chain's CDR3 is CASSLLDGTNHGYTF. The CDR3 DNA reads TGTGCCAGCAGCTTACTGGACGGAACTAACCACGGCTACACCTTC.

With regard to this clonotype: A read error is possible here, since a much larger clone lies one base away. This rearrangement joins TRBV29-1 to TRBJ2-1; 7 bases align to TRBD2. The CDR3 contains 14 residues. CDR1 and CDR2 (germline): SQVTM, ANQGSEA. The CDR3 loop is CSVEERGSYNERFF. CDR3 DNA: TGCAGCGTTGAGGAGCGGGGCTCCTACAATGAGCGGTTCTTC.

This clonotype has at least ten counts. This chain connects TRBV20-1 to TRBJ2-5; TRBD2 matches at 8 bases. This CDR3 spans 16 amino acids. V lost 2 bases, J lost 4 bases, and 12 bases stayed unmatched. Germline V gene sequence: CDR1 DFQATT, CDR2 SNEGSKA (reference sequence). In nucleotides, the CDR3 is TGCAGTGCTAGATCCCACCTTAGCGGGGTGGGAGAGACCCAGTACTTC. This codes for CSARSHLSGVGETQYF.

Comment on this clonotype: It is likely a read error, because the conserved phenylalanine at the end of the CDR3 is missing. The rearrangement uses TRBV7-2 and TRBJ2-1; maybe TRBD2 (5 bases). The V gene's germline CDR1 is SGHTA and CDR2 FQGNSA. This CDR3 region has 16 residues. The CDR3 DNA sequence: TGTGTCAGCAGCTCCCCGGAGGATAGCTCCTACAATGAGCAGTTCTCC. Translating gives CVSSSPEDSSYNEQFS.

Notes on this clonotype: Its ends do not fully match the called genes, so a read error is possible. DNA of the CDR3: TGCAGAGCTAGGGTGGTGAGTGGGTACGAGCAGTACTTC. Amino acids: CRARVVSGYEQYF. The chain carries TRBV20-1 and TRBJ2-7; D uncertain. The CDR3 has 13 amino acids. Germline assignment: CDR1 DFQATT and CDR2 SNEGSKA (reference sequence).

This clonotype was seen repeatedly, ten times or more. V gene TRBV11-2 combines with J gene TRBJ2-7; a possible D gene is TRBD1 (5 bases). V lost 5 bases to trimming and J lost 4 bases, with 12 bases between them. Per germline, CDR1 SGHAT and CDR2 FQNNGV. The length of the CDR3 is 13 residues. The CDR3 sequence is CASSLGLEYEQYF. The CDR3, as DNA: TGTGCCAGCAGCCTGGGGCTAGAGTACGAGCAGTACTTC. Full variable domain (rest looked up from reference TRBV11-2 and TRBJ2-7): EAGVAQSPRYKIIEKRQSVAFWCNPISGHATLYWYQQILGQGPKLLIQFQNNGVVDDSQLPKDRFSAERLKGVDSTLKIQPAKLEDSAVYLCASSLGLEYEQYFGPGTRLTVT.